These 6 T cell receptor beta chains were sequenced from one sample in a study of CD8+CD57+ T cells in acquired aplastic anemia. Genomic DNA was employed as the template in profiling TCR beta VDJ and CDR3. MiXCR, applied by TCRdb to the reads, yields one record per CDR3 protein. The table includes about 240,000 distinct CDR3 sequences, approximately 45% detected once. Only patients with CD8+CD57+ cell expansion on flow cytometry were chosen for sequencing. The sample comprised sorted CD4+, CD8+, or CD8+CD57+ T cells (not recorded which) from PBMCs. These receptors originate from a human donor with aplastic anemia.

The sample holds many counts of this clonotype. This sequence joins TRBV20-1 and TRBJ2-7; TRBD1 is a possible D gene (6 bases). CDR1 and CDR2 (germline): DFQATT, SNEGSKA (reference sequence). Trimming cost V 6 bases and J 3 bases, with 18 bases left between them. This CDR3 is built from 14 residues. The CDR3 DNA is TGCAGTGCCCAGGGGCTAGATCATCTCTACGAGCAGTACTTC. This encodes CSAQGLDHLYEQYF.

In its sample, this clonotype was seen many times. The chain carries TRBV5-6 and TRBJ2-3, with a tentative D call TRBD2 (6 bases). This CDR3 contains 15 residues. Trimming left V 4 bases short and J 4 bases short, with 16 bases between. CDR1 is SGHDT, CDR2 YYEEEE, per germline. CDR3 DNA sequence: TGTGCCAGCAGCGGGACGGGAGCTTACGCAGATACGCAGTATTTT. This sequence encodes CASSGTGAYADTQYF.

The rearrangement uses TRBV7-3 and TRBJ1-5; tentative D call: TRBD1 (5 bases). V was trimmed by 6 bases and J by 6 bases, leaving 12 bases between them. The germline V gene encodes CDR1 SGHTA and CDR2 FQGTGA. CDR3 size: 13 residues. CDR3 residues: CASRASGGQPQHF. CDR3 in DNA: TGTGCCAGCAGAGCTAGCGGGGGTCAGCCCCAGCATTTT.

The V call is TRBV29-1, the J call TRBJ1-2; D is unclear. CDR1 is SQVTM and CDR2 is ANQGSEA in the germline V gene. This CDR3 region has 11 residues. Trimming pared 1 base from V and 8 bases from J, leaving 8 bases between. CDR3 DNA sequence: TGCAGCGTTGAAGGTGCACTCGGCTACACCTTC. It yields the protein CSVEGALGYTF.

The chain is built from TRBV7-8 and TRBJ2-7, with 8 bases lining up with TRBD2. The V gene end was trimmed by 3 bases and the J gene end by 6 bases; junction bases not matched to a gene: 4. The germline CDR1 and CDR2 sequences are SGHVS and FQNEAQ. CDR3 length: 13 residues. CDR3 residues: CASSLGLDAEQYF. CDR3 nucleotides: TGTGCCAGCAGCTTGGGACTAGACGCCGAGCAGTACTTC.

This chain links TRBV5-6 with TRBJ2-5; 10 bases are a match to TRBD1. Looked up from germline, CDR1 is SGHDT and CDR2 is YYEEEE. V lost 4 bases and J lost 5; bases outside the gene matches: 8. The CDR3 contains 15 residues. CDR3 DNA: TGTGCCAGCAGCCTCCGGGACAGGGGATTTGAGACCCAGTACTTC. Translation: CASSLRDRGFETQYF. Looking up the rest from reference TRBV5-6 and TRBJ2-5 gives the full variable domain: DAGVTQSPTHLIKTRGQQVTLRCSPKSGHDTVSWYQQALGQGPQFIFQYYEEEERQRGNFPDRFSGHQFPNYSSELNVNALLLGDSALYLCASSLRDRGFETQYFGPGTRLLVL.